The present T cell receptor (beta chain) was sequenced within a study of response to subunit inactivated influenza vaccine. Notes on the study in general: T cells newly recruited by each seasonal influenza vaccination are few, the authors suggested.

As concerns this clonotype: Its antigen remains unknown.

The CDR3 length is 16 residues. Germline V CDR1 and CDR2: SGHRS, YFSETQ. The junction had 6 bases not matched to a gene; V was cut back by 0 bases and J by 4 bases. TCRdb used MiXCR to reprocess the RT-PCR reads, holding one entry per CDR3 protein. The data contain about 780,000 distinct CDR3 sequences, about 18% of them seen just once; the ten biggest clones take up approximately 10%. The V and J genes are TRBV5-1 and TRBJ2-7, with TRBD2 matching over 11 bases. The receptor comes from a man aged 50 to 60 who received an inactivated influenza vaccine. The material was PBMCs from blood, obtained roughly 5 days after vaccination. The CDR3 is CASSLDLAGGGYEQYF. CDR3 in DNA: TGCGCCAGCAGCTTGGATCTAGCGGGAGGTGGGTACGAGCAGTACTTC.